A few counts support the clone carrying this TCR beta chain. The antigen is not known. The CDR3 consists of 14 residues. Per germline, CDR1 LNHDA and CDR2 SQIVND (reference sequence). V gave up 3 bases and J gave up 3 bases, with 9 bases separating them. The sample comes from a study of T-cell memory formation after mild COVID-19. Notes on the study in general: CD4/CD8 balance characterized clones contracting day 15 to 85, and CD4+ skew characterized later expanders. The study detected some responding clones in pre-infection memory, suggesting cross-reactive memory joined.

From the 5' RACE reads, TCRdb called clonotypes with MiXCR, one entry per CDR3 protein. The profile shows about 390,000 distinct CDR3 sequences, around a sixth of them singletons. The sequence was collected from a man in his late teens or twenties who had mild COVID-19 (a few samples of this study predate the infection). Cell type and time point are not known. What was sequenced was PBMCs or a T cell subset sorted from them (not recorded which). V and J are TRBV19 and TRBJ2-1; no clear D. The CDR3 loop is CASSMAHSYNEQFF. The CDR3 DNA is TGTGCCAGTAGTATGGCGCACAGCTACAATGAGCAGTTCTTC.